This T cell receptor beta chain stems from a study of T cells in Graves' hyperthyroidism and ophthalmopathy. This clonotype was recorded at least ten times. Its antigen remains unidentified. Germline lookup yields CDR1 SEHNR and CDR2 FQNEAQ (reference sequence). V lost 5 bases to trimming and J lost 2 bases, with 7 bases between them. This CDR3 region has 12 residues. The study, taken as a whole, reports: Most expanded thyroid clonotypes above 0.001 also appeared in blood. A model using 13 V-J features told ophthalmopathy apart from stable hyperthyroidism.

Those patients with uncontrolled infection, other autoimmune disease, pregnancy or lactation were excluded. TCR beta CDR3 sequences were amplified from RNA transcripts. The study used the HTBI primer set for a first-round RT-PCR of the TCR CDR3. TCRdb redid the calling of the multiplex PCR reads with MiXCR, one entry per CDR3 protein. The table records approximately 210,000 distinct CDR3 sequences, over 15% of them present only once. The sample was blood. The V gene is TRBV7-9, the J gene TRBJ2-7; D ambiguous. The source is a man over 45 with Graves' hyperthyroidism. Here the CDR3 reads CASSPSTYEQYF. DNA of the CDR3: TGTGCCAGCAGCCCCTCAACCTACGAGCAGTACTTC.